Each of the 26 T cell receptor beta chains below was sequenced from the same sample in a study of PD-L1 blockade in urothelial cancer. Using immunoSEQ multiplex PCR, the repertoire was profiled, and TCRdb retains in-frame clones only, with some absent. The data show 95,000 or so clones, around 87% seen once. The sample's time point: pretreatment peripheral blood. Sequenced material: PBMCs, taken around atezolizumab (anti-PD-L1) treatment. The receptor source for this set is a man in his sixties with urothelial cancer.

The V call is TRBV5-3, the J call TRBJ1-2; 8 bases fit TRBD1. TRBV5-3 is known as an ORF, though its function is uncertain. V trimming: 0 bases; J trimming: 2 bases; junction bases outside the gene matches: 12. The CDR3 covers 18 residues. The CDR3 reads CARSLDLVRGRLNYGYTF. CDR3 nucleotides: TGTGCCAGAAGCTTGGATCTCGTCAGGGGGCGGCTAAACTATGGCTACACCTTC.

The chain links TRBV30 to TRBJ1-2, with TRBD1 as a possible D gene (6 bases). Trimming removed 3 bases from V and 3 bases from J, with 11 bases in between. The V gene's germline CDR1 is GTSNPN and CDR2 SVGIG (reference sequence). CDR3 size: 13 residues. CDR3 loop: CAWSPSGDYGYTF. The CDR3 DNA is TGTGCCTGGAGCCCCTCAGGGGACTATGGCTACACCTTC.

V is TRBV11-2 and J is TRBJ2-7, with D perhaps matching TRBD1 (5 bases). This CDR3 is built from 14 residues. Trimming shortened V by 1 base and J by 0 bases, and 7 bases separated the two germline ends. CDR1 is SGHAT and CDR2 is FQNNGV in the germline V gene. The CDR3 DNA is TGTGCCAGCAGCTTAGGCAGGGCCTCCTACGAGCAGTACTTC. The encoded protein is CASSLGRASYEQYF.

The chain has TRBV27 and TRBJ2-7; 7 bases are shared with TRBD1. The length of the CDR3 is 15 residues. The ends lost 6 bases at V and 1 base at J; junction bases unmatched: 9. Germline CDR1 is MNHEY and CDR2 is SMNVEV (reference sequence). In DNA, the CDR3 is TGTGCCAGCAGACTCGGGACAGTTTCTTCCTACGAGCAGTACTTC. This sequence encodes CASRLGTVSSYEQYF.

The rearrangement joins TRBV9 to TRBJ2-2; TRBD2 agrees at 7 bases. This CDR3 comprises 13 residues. Germline values: CDR1 SGDLS, CDR2 YYNGEE. Germline trimming cut 2 bases from V and 8 bases from J; bases unmatched to any gene: 3. In nucleotides, the CDR3 is TGTGCCAGCAGCGTGGGACTACTAGGGGAGCTGTTTTTT. The encoded protein is CASSVGLLGELFF.

V is TRBV5-1 and J is TRBJ1-2; 8 positions match TRBD1. Germline trimming cut 4 bases from V and 6 bases from J; bases unmatched to any gene: 11. Germline V gene lookup returns CDR1 SGHRS and CDR2 YFSETQ. The CDR3 contains 15 residues. Written as DNA, the CDR3 is TGCGCCAGCAGCCCAACCCAGGGGGCGGTTGATGGCTACACCTTC. Protein: CASSPTQGAVDGYTF.

This sequence joins TRBV5-8 and TRBJ1-2, with a tentative D call TRBD1 (6 bases). This CDR3 comprises 14 residues. V dropped 4 bases and J dropped 4 bases, with 14 bases sitting between them. Germline V gene data show CDR1 as SGHTS and CDR2 as YDEGEE. This CDR3 is CASSPSGQIYGYTF. For the CDR3, the DNA is TGTGCCAGCAGCCCCTCCGGACAGATCTATGGCTACACCTTC.

V gene TRBV6-1 combines with J gene TRBJ2-5; 11 bases are shared with TRBD1. The germline gives CDR1 MNHNS, CDR2 SASEGT. The ends lost 7 bases at V and 5 bases at J; junction bases unmatched: 9. This CDR3 region has 15 residues. The CDR3 sequence is CASKPDRGRVETQYF. The CDR3 coding sequence is TGTGCCAGCAAACCGGACAGGGGGCGGGTTGAGACCCAGTACTTC.

V is TRBV4-1 and J is TRBJ1-4; D not certain. Trimming took 4 bases from V and 8 from J, leaving 8 bases between them. Germline CDR1 and CDR2: MGHRA and YSYEKL. The CDR3 is 12 amino acids. The CDR3 protein is CASSLAQEKLFF. The CDR3 nucleotides are TGCGCCAGCAGCCTCGCCCAGGAAAAACTGTTTTTT.

The chain has TRBV28 and TRBJ2-1; D is possibly TRBD2 (5 bases). CDR3 length equals 15 residues. In germline, CDR1 is MDHEN, CDR2 SYDVKM. The V and J ends lost 6 bases and 4 bases respectively, with 16 bases between them. The CDR3 sequence: CASSPLGAVYNEQFF. The DNA for the CDR3 is TGTGCCAGCAGCCCTCTGGGAGCGGTTTACAATGAGCAGTTCTTC.

The CDR3 here is CASGRATGGATYEQYF. CDR3 DNA: TGTGCCAGCGGCCGCGCAACAGGGGGCGCGACCTACGAGCAGTACTTC. The V gene is TRBV7-9, the J gene TRBJ2-7, with 9 nucleotides matching TRBD1. J was trimmed by 2 bases and V by 8 bases; bases with no gene match: 13. This CDR3 spans 16 amino acids. Germline CDR1 SEHNR, CDR2 FQNEAQ (reference sequence). The full variable domain, completed using reference TRBV7-9 and TRBJ2-7, is DTGVSQNPRHKITKRGQNVTFRCDPISEHNRLYWYRQTLGQGPEFLTYFQNEAQLEKSRLLSDRFSAERPKGSFSTLEIQRTEQGDSAMYLCASGRATGGATYEQYFGPGTRLTVT.

J is TRBJ2-3 and V is TRBV28; 7 nucleotides match TRBD2. Germline V gives CDR1 MDHEN, CDR2 SYDVKM. The CDR3 consists of 20 residues. The junction had 21 bases not matched to a gene; V was cut back by 5 bases and J by 1 base. The CDR3 bases are TGTGCCAGCAGTGCCGATAGCGGGTCCAGACCCAATCATCGCACAGATACGCAGTATTTT. This codes for CASSADSGSRPNHRTDTQYF. Looking up the rest from reference TRBV28 and TRBJ2-3 gives the full variable domain: DVKVTQSSRYLVKRTGEKVFLECVQDMDHENMFWYRQDPGLGLRLIYFSYDVKMKEKGDIPEGYSVSREKKERFSLILESASTNQTSMYLCASSADSGSRPNHRTDTQYFGPGTRLTVL.

J is TRBJ2-1 and V is TRBV11-2, with a possible D match to TRBD2 (5 bases). Looked up from germline, CDR1 is SGHAT and CDR2 is FQNNGV. CDR3 length: 16 amino acids. Deletions cut 1 base from V and 9 bases from J, with 19 bases between. This chain's CDR3 is CASSLVALAPSGEQFF. The CDR3, as DNA: TGTGCCAGCAGCTTAGTGGCTCTAGCCCCGAGTGGTGAGCAGTTCTTC.

This clone was seen once. This sequence joins TRBV18 and TRBJ2-7; the match to TRBD1 covers 9 bases. Per germline, CDR1 KGHSH and CDR2 LQKENI. The CDR3 covers 14 residues. The J segment lost 6 bases and the V segment lost 0 bases, leaving 3 bases of the junction unmatched. CDR3 region: CASSPPGQGFEQYF. The CDR3 coding sequence is TGTGCCAGCTCACCACCAGGACAGGGGTTCGAGCAGTACTTC.

The CDR3 DNA sequence: TGTGCCAGCAGCGTAGTCCCAGGGGCCAATCAGCCCCAGCATTTT. This codes for CASSVVPGANQPQHF. This rearrangement joins TRBV9 to TRBJ1-5; D is perhaps TRBD1 (6 bases). Germline assignment: CDR1 SGDLS and CDR2 YYNGEE. Trimming removed 0 bases from V and 3 bases from J, with 10 bases in between. The CDR3 length is 15 residues.

The CDR3 nucleotides are TGTGCCAGCAGCAACCGGGACAGGTTTGGTGAGCAGTACTTC. Residues: CASSNRDRFGEQYF. This sequence joins TRBV11-2 and TRBJ2-7; 8 bases are a match to TRBD1. V gave up 5 bases and J gave up 7 bases; unmatched junction bases: 10. This CDR3 is 14 amino acids long. Germline loops: CDR1 SGHAT, CDR2 FQNNGV.

This clone was seen a single time. This chain connects TRBV5-4 to TRBJ2-6, with 7 nucleotides matching TRBD2. The germline V gene has CDR1 SGHNT and CDR2 YYREEE (reference sequence). V was pared by 4 bases and J by 2 bases, with 6 bases of the junction left unmatched. This CDR3 spans 16 amino acids. CDR3 DNA: TGTGCCAGCAGCCTGTGGGGGGGACCTGGGGCCAACGTCCTGACTTTC. Its translation is CASSLWGGPGANVLTF.

The J gene is TRBJ2-2, the V gene TRBV19, with D perhaps matching TRBD2 (6 bases). The CDR3 spans 16 residues. Trimming removed 4 bases at V and 1 base at J, with 13 bases between. CDR1 LNHDA and CDR2 SQIVND come from the germline V gene (reference sequence). CDR3 coding DNA: TGTGCCAGTAGTAAACCGGGACTGGGGAACACCGGGGAGCTGTTTTTT. Translated: CASSKPGLGNTGELFF. The variable domain in full, with the rest retrieved from reference TRBV19 and TRBJ2-2, is DGGITQSPKYLFRKEGQNVTLSCEQNLNHDAMYWYRQDPGQGLRLIYYSQIVNDFQKGDIAEGYSVSREKKESFPLTVTSAQKNPTAFYLCASSKPGLGNTGELFFGEGSRLTVL.

The chain couples TRBV7-3 to TRBJ2-2; 9 bases fit TRBD2. With 3 bases clipped from V and 0 bases from J, the junction kept 11 bases outside the gene matches. Germline CDR1 reads SGHTA; CDR2 reads FQGTGA. The CDR3 has 19 residues. CDR3 in amino acids: CASSFSSGGGGANTGELFF. The CDR3 nucleotides read TGTGCCAGCAGCTTCTCATCGGGTGGCGGGGGGGCGAACACCGGGGAGCTGTTTTTT.

This chain uses TRBV30 with TRBJ1-1; D is possibly TRBD1 (5 bases). V lost 0 bases to trimming and J lost 1 base, with 15 bases between them. The CDR3 has 16 residues. Per the germline V gene, CDR1 is GTSNPN and CDR2 is SVGIG (reference sequence). CDR3 sequence reads: CAWSVGGAHQNTEAFF. The CDR3 coding sequence is TGTGCCTGGAGTGTAGGAGGGGCACACCAGAACACTGAAGCTTTCTTT.

This sequence joins TRBV28 and TRBJ1-2; 12 nucleotides agree with TRBD1. The CDR3 contains 15 residues. Trimming took 8 bases from V and 5 from J; bases not matched to a gene: 9. Per the germline V gene, CDR1 is MDHEN and CDR2 is SYDVKM. The CDR3 spells CASGTGGISDYGYTF. DNA of the CDR3: TGTGCCAGCGGGACAGGGGGCATATCGGATTATGGCTACACCTTC.

The rearrangement joins TRBV30 to TRBJ2-1, with 8 bases identical to TRBD2. V lost 0 bases, J lost 6 bases, and 7 bases stayed unmatched. From germline, CDR1 is GTSNPN and CDR2 SVGIG (reference sequence). The CDR3 totals 15 residues. The CDR3 loop is CAWSVLGRALNEQFF. The CDR3 bases are TGTGCCTGGAGTGTACTCGGGAGGGCACTCAATGAGCAGTTCTTC.

This chain links TRBV20-1 with TRBJ1-1; no clear D gene. Germline loops: CDR1 DFQATT, CDR2 SNEGSKA (reference sequence). This CDR3 comprises 11 residues. Trimming took 3 bases from V and 7 from J, leaving 9 bases between them. The CDR3 loop is CSASLPLEAFF. The CDR3 DNA reads as TGCAGTGCTAGTCTCCCACTTGAAGCTTTCTTT.

DNA of the CDR3: TGTGCCAGCAGCGCAGACACAGGGTTTATGACTGAAGCTTTCTTT. Protein product: CASSADTGFMTEAFF. The genes are TRBV7-9 and TRBJ1-1; possible D gene TRBD1, 6 bases. The CDR3 contains 15 residues. Germline lookup yields CDR1 SEHNR and CDR2 FQNEAQ (reference sequence). V was shortened by 5 bases and J by 5 bases, with 18 bases between the two germline ends.

The chain combines TRBV11-3 with TRBJ1-2, with D unresolved. CDR1 and CDR2 (germline): SGHNT, YENEEA. V lost 3 bases and J 8 bases, leaving 19 bases between the germline ends. The CDR3 covers 15 residues. CDR3 nucleotides: TGTGCCAGCAGCTTGACCCCGACGGGAGCAAGCGGCTACACCTTC. It translates to CASSLTPTGASGYTF. Full variable domain (rest looked up from reference TRBV11-3 and TRBJ1-2): EAGVVQSPRYKIIEKKQPVAFWCNPISGHNTLYWYLQNLGQGPELLIRYENEEAVDDSQLPKDRFSAERLKGVDSTLKIQPAELGDSAVYLCASSLTPTGASGYTFGSGTRLTVV.

The DNA for the CDR3 is TGCGCCAGCAGCCAGGGGGAGGCCGAGAGGGCCATGGCCTACGAGCAGTACTTC. Translating gives CASSQGEAERAMAYEQYF. This rearrangement joins TRBV4-1 to TRBJ2-7, with D possibly matching TRBD2 (6 bases). Between the trimmed V and J ends, which lost 3 bases and 2 bases, there was a span of 23 bases. The germline V gene has CDR1 MGHRA and CDR2 YSYEKL. CDR3 size: 18 residues.